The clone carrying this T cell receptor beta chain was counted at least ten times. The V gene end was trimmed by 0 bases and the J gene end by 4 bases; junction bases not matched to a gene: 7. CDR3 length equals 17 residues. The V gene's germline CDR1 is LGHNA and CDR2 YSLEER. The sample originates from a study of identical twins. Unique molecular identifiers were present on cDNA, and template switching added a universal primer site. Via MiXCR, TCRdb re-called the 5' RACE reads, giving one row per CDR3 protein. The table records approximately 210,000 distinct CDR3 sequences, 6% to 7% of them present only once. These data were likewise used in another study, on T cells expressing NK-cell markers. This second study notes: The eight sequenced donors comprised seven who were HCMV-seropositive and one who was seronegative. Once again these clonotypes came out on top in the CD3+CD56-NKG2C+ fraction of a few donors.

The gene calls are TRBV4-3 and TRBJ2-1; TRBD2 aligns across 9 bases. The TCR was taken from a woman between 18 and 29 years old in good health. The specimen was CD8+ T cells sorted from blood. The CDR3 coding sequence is TGCGCCAGCAGCCAAGATAGGTCTAGCGGGGATTACAATGAGCAGTTCTTC. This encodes CASSQDRSSGDYNEQFF.